The clone carrying this T cell receptor beta chain has only a few counts. Its specificity is unknown. Each CDR3 protein is one row after TCRdb ran MiXCR on the reads. The profile covers 150,000 to 190,000 distinct CDR3 sequences, with 23% appearing a single time and roughly 9.7% taken by the ten largest. These data originate in a study of T cell repertoires in cytomegalovirus infection. Study-wide results and caveats: Cumulated frequencies of public TCR beta families served to identify carriers of CMV plus the relevant HLA.

The CDR3 has 19 amino acids. CDR1 and CDR2 (germline): SGHAT, FQNNGV. Trimming cost V 2 bases and J 1 base; bases outside gene matches: 13. This chain links TRBV11-2 with TRBJ2-1, with 8 bases aligning to TRBD2. The specimen sequenced was PBMCs. This receptor was taken from a human donor in good health (CMV status not recorded). Some clones in this sample may be carry-over from other donors' samples. Written as DNA, the CDR3 is TGTGCCAGCAGCTTAAGGGGCGGGAGGCCGTTAGTTTCCTACAATGAGCAGTTCTTC. Translated: CASSLRGGRPLVSYNEQFF.